This T cell receptor (beta chain) was recovered during a study of shared clonotypes between healthy human individuals. On the study more broadly: The donor pool was made up of two women and three men aged 18 to 49. Study-level results: Larger richness was generally estimated for naive than memory subsets. There were few donors, and this limited the genetic and exposure-history diversity represented.

Germline V lookup: CDR1 MDHEN, CDR2 SYDVKM. V was pared by 4 bases and J by 3 bases, with 7 bases between. CDR3 length: 12 amino acids. Clones were sequenced by immunoSEQ multiplex PCR, and TCRdb holds only the in-frame ones, with some missing. The table shows roughly 520,000 clones, with more than 95% occurring only once. To note about this clone: The target antigen is unknown.

Researchers partitioned CD4+ cells into CD45RA+ naive and CD45RA-negative memory subsets. The receptor's source is a woman aged 30 to 39 in good health. Sequencing was performed on naive CD4+ T cells sorted from blood. The subset: CD45RA+ positively selected. V is TRBV28 and J is TRBJ2-7, with D uncertain. The CDR3 region is CASSSKVYEQYF. CDR3 bases: TGTGCCAGCAGTTCAAAGGTCTACGAGCAGTACTTC.